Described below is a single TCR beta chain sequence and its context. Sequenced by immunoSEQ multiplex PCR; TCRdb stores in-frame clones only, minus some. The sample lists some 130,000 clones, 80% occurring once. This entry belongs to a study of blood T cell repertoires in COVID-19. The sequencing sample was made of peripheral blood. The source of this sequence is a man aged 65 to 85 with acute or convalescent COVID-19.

The CDR3: CASSLSGTGNYGYTF. The CDR3 DNA sequence: TGTGCCAGCAGTTTATCCGGGACAGGGAACTATGGCTACACCTTC. The chain links TRBV27 to TRBJ1-2; the match to TRBD1 covers 9 bases. From germline, CDR1 is MNHEY and CDR2 SMNVEV (reference sequence). V gave up 0 bases and J gave up 2 bases; unmatched junction bases: 1. The CDR3 sequence is 15 residues long.